Below, 26 T cell receptor beta chains from the same sample are listed, as sequenced in a study of cytomegalovirus exposure and HLA in healthy donors. PCR was performed using 60 Vbeta and 13 Jbeta primers. TCRdb keeps only in-frame clones here, not all; method: immunoSEQ multiplex PCR. The sample holds 100,000 to 130,000 clones, over 70% seen once. The sample was PBMCs. All receptors derive from a man under 40 in good health and CMV-seronegative.

The chain employs TRBV6-6 and TRBJ2-1, with TRBD1 identical over 11 bases. Germline CDR1 and CDR2: MNHNY and SVGAGI (reference sequence). The CDR3 consists of 15 residues. V gave up 4 bases and J gave up 8 bases; unmatched junction bases: 7. The CDR3 bases are TGTGCCAGCAGTTCCGGACAGGGGGCAACTTATGAGCAGTTCTTC. Translating gives CASSSGQGATYEQFF.

The chain has TRBV5-5 and TRBJ2-7; TRBD2 agrees at 9 bases. This CDR3 has 14 residues. Unmatched junction bases numbered 8, after V lost 4 bases and J lost 6 bases. The germline CDR1 and CDR2 sequences are SGHKS and YYEKEE (reference sequence). The CDR3 here is CASSRYSGSPEQYF. Here the CDR3 DNA reads TGTGCCAGCAGCCGGTATAGCGGGAGCCCCGAGCAGTACTTC.

This clone was recorded once. This chain uses TRBV9 with TRBJ1-4, with a tentative D call TRBD1 (5 bases). V was clipped by 4 bases and J by 0 bases, with 7 bases between them. The CDR3 spans 14 residues. The germline CDR1 and CDR2 sequences are SGDLS and YYNGEE. The CDR3 spells CASSRQTTNEKLFF. DNA for the CDR3: TGTGCCAGCAGCAGACAGACAACTAATGAAAAACTGTTTTTT.

The chain couples TRBV15 to TRBJ1-4; 8 bases match TRBD1. CDR1 LNHNV and CDR2 YYDKDF come from the germline V gene (reference sequence). The CDR3 is 15 residues long. The trim removed 5 bases at V and 11 bases at J, leaving 13 bases unmatched. The CDR3 nucleotides are TGTGCCACCAGCCCACAAACAGGACAGGGCCGTAAACTGTTTTTT. This gives the protein CATSPQTGQGRKLFF.

The V gene is TRBV18, the J gene TRBJ1-3; 7 bases align to TRBD1. Germline trimming cut 3 bases from V and 2 bases from J; bases unmatched to any gene: 1. Germline V gene sequence: CDR1 KGHSH, CDR2 LQKENI. The length of the CDR3 is 14 residues. The chain's CDR3 is CASSPGTAGNTIYF. CDR3 DNA: TGTGCCAGCTCACCCGGGACAGCTGGAAACACCATATATTTT.

The J gene is TRBJ1-5, the V gene TRBV7-2; 8 bases match TRBD1. The length of the CDR3 is 16 residues. Germline V gives CDR1 SGHTA, CDR2 FQGNSA. V shed 5 bases and J 2 bases; nucleotides not matched to a gene: 8. The CDR3 nucleotides read TGTGCCAGCAGCCTAAGACAGGGGTCCGGCAATCAGCCCCAGCATTTT. Translation gives CASSLRQGSGNQPQHF.

The CDR3 is CASSYSGGGDLFF. The CDR3, as DNA: TGTGCCAGCAGTTACTCAGGAGGGGGCGACCTGTTTTTT. The rearrangement uses TRBV6-5 and TRBJ1-4; 7 positions agree with TRBD1. This CDR3 region has 13 residues. Germline CDR1 is MNHEY and CDR2 is SVGAGI. Trimming cost V 0 bases and J 14 bases; bases outside gene matches: 6.

Worth noting for this clone: This sample also contains other DNA sequences that code for the same CDR3. The chain recombines TRBV6-5 with TRBJ2-7, with D perhaps TRBD2 (5 bases). CDR1 MNHEY and CDR2 SVGAGI come from the germline V gene. The CDR3 runs 13 residues. The germline V and J ends were trimmed by 0 bases and 4 bases, with 7 bases remaining between them. The CDR3 nucleotides are TGTGCCAGCAGTTACTCGAGAGGGTACGAGCAGTACTTC. Protein product: CASSYSRGYEQYF.

This clone was recorded only once. The chain joins TRBV13 to TRBJ2-2; 7 bases match TRBD1. This CDR3 is built from 15 residues. Per the germline V gene, CDR1 is PRHDT and CDR2 is FYEKMQ (reference sequence). V gave up 3 bases and J gave up 4 bases; unmatched junction bases: 5. The CDR3 loop is CASSFATGPTGELFF. DNA for the CDR3: TGTGCCAGCAGCTTTGCGACAGGGCCCACCGGGGAGCTGTTTTTT.

This clone appeared once. The chain uses TRBV19 and TRBJ1-1; TRBD1 agrees at 7 bases. V lost 1 base to trimming and J lost 6 bases; unmatched junction nucleotides: 11. Germline CDR1 LNHDA, CDR2 SQIVND (reference sequence). This CDR3 is 16 amino acids long. In nucleotides, the CDR3 is TGTGCCAGTAGTATAGGACAGGGAGACAGGAGCCCTGAAGCTTTCTTT. Amino acids: CASSIGQGDRSPEAFF. The full variable domain, rest sourced from reference TRBV19 and TRBJ1-1, is DGGITQSPKYLFRKEGQNVTLSCEQNLNHDAMYWYRQDPGQGLRLIYYSQIVNDFQKGDIAEGYSVSREKKESFPLTVTSAQKNPTAFYLCASSIGQGDRSPEAFFGQGTRLTVV.

The J gene is TRBJ2-1, the V gene TRBV27; possibly TRBD1 for D (6 bases). With 7 bases removed from V and 4 bases from J, the gap between germline ends came to 14 bases. From germline, CDR1 is MNHEY and CDR2 SMNVEV (reference sequence). This CDR3 region has 14 residues. CDR3 nucleotides: TGTGCCAGCACCCTCAGGGGAAAATACAATGAGCAGTTCTTC. As protein: CASTLRGKYNEQFF.

The CDR3 nucleotides read TGTGCCAGCAGCTCAGGAACAGGGATGGCCGGAAACACCATATATTTT. It codes for CASSSGTGMAGNTIYF. The chain recombines TRBV7-6 with TRBJ1-3, with D possibly matching TRBD1 (6 bases). The V and J ends lost 4 bases and 4 bases respectively, with 17 bases between them. CDR3 size: 16 residues. Germline CDR1 SGHVS, CDR2 FNYEAQ.

This clone was seen a few times. The rearrangement joins TRBV5-4 to TRBJ2-3; 9 nucleotides match TRBD2. The V and J ends lost 0 bases and 8 bases, in that order; junction bases with no gene match: 10. The germline CDR1 and CDR2 sequences are SGHNT and YYREEE (reference sequence). The CDR3 runs 16 residues. The CDR3 DNA follows: TGTGCCAGCAGCTTGGCCTCAGGCGGGAGGGCGGGTACGCAGTATTTT. Translating gives CASSLASGGRAGTQYF.

As DNA, the CDR3 is TGTGCCAGCAGTGAAACCGGGATCTCCTACGAGCAGTACTTC. This translates into CASSETGISYEQYF. The V and J genes are TRBV6-1 and TRBJ2-7, with a tentative D call TRBD2 (5 bases). With 2 bases removed from V and 0 bases from J, the gap between germline ends came to 8 bases. The CDR3 has 14 residues. Germline loops: CDR1 MNHNS, CDR2 SASEGT.

This clone has only a few counts. The rearrangement joins TRBV6-1 to TRBJ1-2; perhaps TRBD1 as D (5 bases). The length of the CDR3 is 15 residues. V was pared by 6 bases and J by 0 bases, with 14 bases between. The germline V gene has CDR1 MNHNS and CDR2 SASEGT. CDR3 in amino acids: CASSSGGLANYGYTF. The DNA of the CDR3 is TGTGCCAGCAGCTCCGGGGGACTTGCTAACTATGGCTACACCTTC.

The chain links TRBV30 to TRBJ2-5, with a weak D call TRBD2 (6 bases). The CDR3 sequence is 15 residues long. V was shortened by 7 bases and J by 3 bases, with 21 bases between the two germline ends. Per the germline V gene, CDR1 is GTSNPN and CDR2 is SVGIG (reference sequence). This CDR3 is CAYYDDRDSKETQYF. In nucleotides, the CDR3 is TGTGCCTACTATGACGACCGGGACTCCAAAGAGACCCAGTACTTC.

J is TRBJ2-1 and V is TRBV30; TRBD2 matches at 7 bases. Germline values: CDR1 GTSNPN, CDR2 SVGIG (reference sequence). The CDR3 runs to 14 residues. V lost 2 bases to trimming and J lost 2 bases; unmatched junction nucleotides: 3. The CDR3 spells CAWSPGTTYNEQFF. CDR3 in DNA: TGTGCCTGGAGTCCCGGGACTACCTACAATGAGCAGTTCTTC.

The J gene is TRBJ1-2, the V gene TRBV9, with D possibly TRBD1 on 6 matching bases. V dropped 0 bases and J dropped 4 bases, with 16 bases sitting between them. The germline gives CDR1 SGDLS, CDR2 YYNGEE. The CDR3 consists of 16 residues. The CDR3 spells CASSVEWKGQSYGYTF. In DNA, the CDR3 is TGTGCCAGCAGCGTAGAGTGGAAAGGACAGTCCTATGGCTACACCTTC. The variable domain in full, completed from reference TRBV9 and TRBJ1-2, reads DSGVTQTPKHLITATGQRVTLRCSPRSGDLSVYWYQQSLDQGLQFLIQYYNGEERAKGNILERFSAQQFPDLHSELNLSSLELGDSALYFCASSVEWKGQSYGYTFGSGTRLTVV.

In its sample, this clone was seen once. This chain joins TRBV18 and TRBJ1-1; D remains unclear. CDR3 size: 15 residues. Germline V gene sequence: CDR1 KGHSH, CDR2 LQKENI. V was cut by 1 base and J by 6 bases, with 15 bases left in between. The CDR3 reads CASSPQEGEAAEAFF. As DNA, the CDR3 is TGTGCCAGCTCACCACAAGAGGGTGAAGCGGCTGAAGCTTTCTTT.

The rearrangement links TRBV6-1 to TRBJ2-2; D not certain. CDR1 is MNHNS, CDR2 SASEGT, per germline. Trimming shortened V by 7 bases and J by 4 bases, and 4 bases separated the two germline ends. CDR3 length: 11 residues. The CDR3 nucleotides are TGTGCCAGCACCATCACCGGGGAGCTGTTTTTT. This translates into CASTITGELFF.

This chain uses TRBV4-1 with TRBJ2-4; TRBD1 matches 11 bases. V was clipped by 2 bases and J by 6 bases; unmatched bases: 6. CDR3 size: 16 residues. Germline V lookup: CDR1 MGHRA, CDR2 YSYEKL. CDR3 DNA sequence: TGCGCCAGCAGCCAACCGGGACAGGGGGAGGGAAACATTCAGTACTTC. Translation gives CASSQPGQGEGNIQYF.

The chain uses TRBV20-1 and TRBJ2-7; weak D call: TRBD2 (6 bases). Germline values: CDR1 DFQATT, CDR2 SNEGSKA (reference sequence). CDR3 length equals 10 residues. Trimming left V 5 bases short and J 11 bases short, with 13 bases between. The CDR3 sequence is CSAYYGEEYF. The CDR3, as DNA: TGCAGTGCTTATTACGGGGAGGAGTACTTC.

The chain joins TRBV20-1 to TRBJ2-7; the D gene is possibly TRBD2 (6 bases). This CDR3 comprises 11 residues. V lost 0 bases to trimming and J lost 7 bases, with 7 bases between them. The germline gives CDR1 DFQATT, CDR2 SNEGSKA (reference sequence). As DNA, the CDR3 is TGCAGTGCTAGAGATGGGAGGGAGCAGTACTTC. Residues: CSARDGREQYF.

J is TRBJ1-1 and V is TRBV7-6; D may be TRBD1 (6 bases). The CDR3 is made up of 15 amino acids. The germline V gene encodes CDR1 SGHVS and CDR2 FNYEAQ. V gave up 2 bases and J gave up 6 bases, with 16 bases separating them. CDR3 loop: CASSLSGQGSAEAFF. The CDR3 DNA reads TGTGCCAGCAGCTTAAGTGGTCAGGGGAGCGCTGAAGCTTTCTTT.

This clone was detected a few times. The chain carries TRBV30 and TRBJ1-1, with D uncertain. The CDR3 has 13 residues. Germline V CDR1 and CDR2: GTSNPN, SVGIG (reference sequence). The CDR3 here is CASRSLRDTEAFF. CDR3 in DNA: TGTGCTTCTCGGTCCCTGAGGGACACTGAAGCTTTCTTT.

This clone has only a few counts. The same CDR3 can be traced to other DNA sequences in this sample. The V gene is TRBV6-1, the J gene TRBJ1-5; 7 bases match TRBD1. This CDR3 contains 14 residues. The V and J ends lost 6 bases and 2 bases, in that order; junction bases with no gene match: 4. Per the germline V gene, CDR1 is MNHNS and CDR2 is SASEGT. In DNA form, the CDR3 reads TGTGCCAGCAGCGCTGGGACAGGCAATCAGCCCCAGCATTTT. Its protein product is CASSAGTGNQPQHF.